The T cell receptor beta chain described here comes from a study of shared clonotypes between healthy human individuals. This clone was observed once. Other DNA sequences from this sample encode an identical CDR3 as well. Germline CDR1 LNHDA, CDR2 SQIVND (reference sequence). The V gene end was trimmed by 3 bases and the J gene end by 4 bases; junction bases not matched to a gene: 2. CDR3 length: 13 residues. Clones were read by immunoSEQ multiplex PCR, and TCRdb kept only the in-frame ones, dropping some. The sample shows about 2.4 million clones, roughly 93% of them seen only once. The J gene is TRBJ1-2, the V gene TRBV19, with 7 bases fitting TRBD1. The TCR originated in a young man in good health. Some clones in this sample may be carry-over from other donors' samples. Sequencing used naive CD4+ T cells from PBMCs. Subset here: CD45RA+ positively selected. In nucleotides, the CDR3 is TGTGCCAGTAGTATGGGACAGCTCTATGGCTACACCTTC. Its protein is CASSMGQLYGYTF.